What follows are 20 T cell receptor beta chains derived from one specimen sequenced in a study of blood T cell repertoires in COVID-19 (dated by TCRdb to about 2020). Library method: the immunoSEQ multiplex PCR assay. TCRdb carries this immuneACCESS record with in-frame sequences only. Its versions omit some clonotypes, under half of them owing to an unresolved V gene in the studies checked, with the rest unexplained. The sample contains some 180,000 clones, around 83% of them found a single time. The ten largest clones capture around 20% of the sample. The specimen sequenced was peripheral blood. Every receptor here comes from a woman aged 65 to 85 who had recovered from COVID-19.

This rearrangement joins TRBV9 to TRBJ2-7; 9 positions match TRBD2. The ends lost 6 bases at V and 0 bases at J; junction bases unmatched: 16. Germline lookup yields CDR1 SGDLS and CDR2 YYNGEE. This CDR3 has 18 amino acids. The CDR3 nucleotides read TGTGCCAGCACCCGAGGGGCGGGGGGGCCCCAAAGCTCCTACGAGCAGTACTTC. Translation gives CASTRGAGGPQSSYEQYF.

This clone was picked up a small number of times. The chain carries TRBV18 and TRBJ2-7; 9 bases line up with TRBD2. CDR3 size: 19 residues. V was pared by 0 bases and J by 4 bases, with 16 bases of the junction left unmatched. Per the germline V gene, CDR1 is KGHSH and CDR2 is LQKENI. CDR3 protein: CASSPPGGLALKISYEQYF. As DNA, the CDR3 is TGTGCCAGCTCACCACCCGGGGGACTAGCCCTAAAAATTTCGTACGAGCAGTACTTC.

CDR3 sequence: CASSPPRDRDHEKLFF. CDR3 bases: TGTGCCAGCAGCCCCCCCCGGGACAGGGATCATGAAAAACTGTTTTTT. The chain combines TRBV3-1 (or the pseudogene TRBV3-2) with TRBJ1-4; 9 positions match TRBD1. The V gene's germline CDR1 is LGHDT and CDR2 YNNKEL (reference sequence). V shed 4 bases and J 6 bases; nucleotides not matched to a gene: 9. There are 16 residues in the CDR3.

V usage is TRBV7-2 and J usage is TRBJ2-5; 9 bases are shared with TRBD1. V lost 4 bases to trimming and J lost 7 bases; unmatched junction nucleotides: 4. CDR1 is SGHTA and CDR2 is FQGNSA in the germline V gene. The CDR3 sequence is 13 residues long. CDR3 in DNA: TGTGCCAGCAGCTCGGACAGGGGAGGGACCCAGTACTTC. Residues: CASSSDRGGTQYF.

The chain recombines TRBV9 with TRBJ2-7; tentatively, D is TRBD2 (6 bases). Germline assignment: CDR1 SGDLS and CDR2 YYNGEE. This CDR3 is built from 15 residues. V shed 3 bases and J shed 5 bases, with 18 bases lying between them. DNA for the CDR3: TGTGCCAGCAGCGGGGGACTCTCCCAGCACCACGAGCAGTACTTC. As protein: CASSGGLSQHHEQYF. Supplemented by reference TRBV9 and TRBJ2-7, the full variable domain reads DSGVTQTPKHLITATGQRVTLRCSPRSGDLSVYWYQQSLDQGLQFLIQYYNGEERAKGNILERFSAQQFPDLHSELNLSSLELGDSALYFCASSGGLSQHHEQYFGPGTRLTVT.

The CDR3 is CASSPTGGGYTF. CDR3 bases: TGTGCCAGCAGCCCCACCGGAGGTGGCTACACCTTC. V gene TRBV3-1 (or the pseudogene TRBV3-2) combines with J gene TRBJ1-2; D remains unclear. Germline assignment: CDR1 LGHDT and CDR2 YNNKEL (reference sequence). Deletions cut 4 bases from V and 7 bases from J, with 10 bases between. The CDR3 is 12 residues long.

This chain joins TRBV18 and TRBJ2-7, with 14 bases aligning to TRBD2. The length of the CDR3 is 18 residues. Trimming cost V 4 bases and J 5 bases; bases outside gene matches: 13. CDR1 is KGHSH and CDR2 is LQKENI in the germline V gene. The chain's CDR3 is CASSRFNGTSGRLNEQYF. The CDR3 DNA reads as TGTGCCAGCTCACGCTTCAACGGGACTAGCGGGAGATTAAACGAGCAGTACTTC.

This chain links TRBV3-1 (or the pseudogene TRBV3-2) with TRBJ2-4; 7 nucleotides align to TRBD2. Germline V gene data show CDR1 as LGHDT and CDR2 as YNNKEL (reference sequence). The CDR3 runs 14 residues. V was pared by 4 bases and J by 3 bases, with 3 bases of the junction left unmatched. The CDR3 loop reads CASSPTSDKNIQYF. The CDR3 DNA is TGTGCCAGCAGCCCAACTAGCGACAAAAACATTCAGTACTTC.

The sample holds a few counts of this clone. This chain joins TRBV9 and TRBJ2-4; tentative D call: TRBD2 (5 bases). V lost 0 bases, J lost 7 bases, and 14 bases lay in between. CDR3 length: 15 residues. The germline V gene encodes CDR1 SGDLS and CDR2 YYNGEE. CDR3: CASSVAAGAGNIQYF. CDR3 sequence (DNA): TGTGCCAGCAGCGTAGCTGCGGGCGCCGGGAACATTCAGTACTTC.

The chain carries TRBV7-2 and TRBJ1-1; D might be TRBD1 (6 bases). V was trimmed by 5 bases and J by 0 bases, leaving 13 bases between them. Germline CDR1 is SGHTA and CDR2 is FQGNSA. The CDR3 extends over 15 amino acids. The CDR3: CASSPGGALNTEAFF. Here the CDR3 DNA reads TGTGCCAGCAGCCCTGGGGGGGCTCTGAACACTGAAGCTTTCTTT.

This clone was recorded only once. The rearrangement uses TRBV19 and TRBJ2-1, with TRBD1 identical over 10 bases. CDR1 LNHDA and CDR2 SQIVND come from the germline V gene (reference sequence). There are 17 residues in the CDR3. After removal of 1 base from V and 6 bases from J, the junction contained 9 bases not matched to a gene. For the CDR3, the DNA is TGTGCCAGTAGTATAGGAGGGCCGGGACAGGGGTTCAATGAGCAGTTCTTC. Protein: CASSIGGPGQGFNEQFF.

This rearrangement joins TRBV11-3 to TRBJ2-1, with 11 nucleotides matching TRBD1. The CDR3 totals 15 residues. The V and J ends lost 1 base and 10 bases, in that order; junction bases with no gene match: 6. CDR1 is SGHNT, CDR2 YENEEA, per germline. CDR3 loop: CASSLGGTGGREQFF. The CDR3 region has the DNA TGTGCCAGCAGCTTAGGGGGGACAGGGGGACGCGAGCAGTTCTTC.

This clone was seen a few times. The rearrangement uses TRBV4-2 and TRBJ2-7; 10 positions match TRBD1. The V and J ends lost 0 bases and 1 base, in that order; junction bases with no gene match: 9. The germline CDR1 and CDR2 sequences are LGHNA and YNFKEQ. CDR3 length: 18 amino acids. CDR3 region: CASSQDPSGQGTSYEQYF. As DNA, the CDR3 is TGTGCCAGCAGCCAAGATCCCTCGGGACAGGGGACTTCCTACGAGCAGTACTTC.

This chain connects TRBV18 to TRBJ1-1; 10 bases align to TRBD1. Looked up from germline, CDR1 is KGHSH and CDR2 is LQKENI. V gave up 3 bases and J gave up 1 base; unmatched junction bases: 8. The CDR3 covers 17 residues. The CDR3 sequence: CASSPTRTGGWNTEAFF. In DNA form, the CDR3 reads TGTGCCAGCTCACCTACCAGGACAGGGGGGTGGAACACTGAAGCTTTCTTT.

This chain uses TRBV4-1 with TRBJ2-5; 13 bases line up with TRBD2. V shed 1 base, J shed 7 bases, and the junction held 6 bases outside the gene matches. The CDR3 is 16 amino acids. From germline, CDR1 is MGHRA and CDR2 YSYEKL. CDR3 nucleotides: TGCGCCAGCAGCCAAGTGGGGACTAGCGGGGCGGGGACCCAGTACTTC. This gives the protein CASSQVGTSGAGTQYF.

The genes are TRBV11-1 and TRBJ2-7; D possibly corresponds to TRBD2 (5 bases). The CDR3 is made up of 15 amino acids. In germline, CDR1 is SGHAT, CDR2 FQDESV (reference sequence). V was clipped by 4 bases and J by 5 bases, with 18 bases between them. The CDR3 bases are TGTGCCAGCAGCTCCCGGTGGACCTCCGGGGACGAGCAGTACTTC. Translation: CASSSRWTSGDEQYF.

The gene calls are TRBV5-1 and TRBJ2-1; D is perhaps TRBD2 (5 bases). Deletions cut 4 bases from V and 6 bases from J, with 26 bases between. CDR1 and CDR2 (germline): SGHRS, YFSETQ. There are 18 residues in the CDR3. For the CDR3, the DNA is TGCGCCAGCAGCCCATTCGCCCGAGGGAGTCTCTTTGTCAATGAGCAGTTCTTC. Encoded protein: CASSPFARGSLFVNEQFF.

The chain uses TRBV28 and TRBJ1-5; D not certain. The germline V and J ends were trimmed by 1 base and 5 bases, with 12 bases remaining between them. CDR1 and CDR2 from the germline V gene are MDHEN and SYDVKM. This CDR3 is built from 15 residues. CDR3 amino acids: CASSLLEEYDQPQHF. As DNA, the CDR3 is TGTGCCAGCAGTTTATTGGAGGAGTACGATCAGCCCCAGCATTTT.

V and J are TRBV29-1 and TRBJ1-1, with a tentative D call TRBD1 (5 bases). In germline, CDR1 is SQVTM, CDR2 ANQGSEA. This CDR3 spans 12 amino acids. The V end lost 7 bases, the J end lost 1 base, and 10 bases lay between the germline ends. The chain's CDR3 is CSALGQNTEAFF. CDR3 bases: TGCAGCGCCCTCGGACAGAACACTGAAGCTTTCTTT. Variable domain in full (rest from reference TRBV29-1 and TRBJ1-1): SAVISQKPSRDICQRGTSLTIQCQVDSQVTMMFWYRQQPGQSLTLIATANQGSEATYESGFVIDKFPISRPNLTFSTLTVSNMSPEDSSIYLCSALGQNTEAFFGQGTRLTVV.

The chain employs TRBV4-3 and TRBJ2-2; 10 bases line up with TRBD2. V lost 4 bases to trimming and J lost 1 base; unmatched junction nucleotides: 3. This CDR3 spans 16 amino acids. CDR1 and CDR2 from the germline V gene are LGHNA and YSLEER. The CDR3 region has the DNA TGCGCCAGCAGCCCCTGGACTAGCGGGAACACCGGGGAGCTGTTTTTT. Protein: CASSPWTSGNTGELFF.